This record covers a single T cell receptor beta chain. As yet, its antigen is unknown. The CDR3 sequence is 15 residues long. The germline V gene has CDR1 SGHTA and CDR2 FQGNSA. J was trimmed by 2 bases and V by 3 bases; bases with no gene match: 7. The method was immunoSEQ multiplex PCR; TCRdb's version includes in-frame clones alone and lacks a portion of them. The sample lists approximately 100,000 clones; about 90% were seen once. The data are from a study of T cell responses to AZD1222 COVID-19 vaccine. General study points: Only a handful of people who got AZD1222 tested seropositive at baseline. After two AZD1222 doses, spike-specific TCR breadth and depth rose versus day 0. The study found vaccine-associated CD4 TCRs spanning spike, dominant at 160-218 and 743-854. Close to half of spike-specific TCRs reportedly recognize unmutated variant regions.

The chain is built from TRBV7-2 and TRBJ2-7, with TRBD2 matching 7 bases. The TCR sequence derives from an adult who received the AZD1222 COVID-19 vaccine. Specimen: peripheral blood, collected 28 days after the second AZD1222 dose. The CDR3 here is CASSLGGLQAYEQYF. In nucleotides, the CDR3 is TGTGCCAGCAGCTTGGGGGGGTTACAGGCCTACGAGCAGTACTTC.